Sequencing of this TCR beta chain was carried out in a study of blood T cells in healthy people across ages. Sample donors were healthy Caucasian individuals that came from Russia, aged about 6 to 95. Whenever a sample was processed, at least 6 million PBMCs were isolated. Trimming removed 6 bases from V and 10 bases from J, with 26 bases in between. Germline CDR1 MNHEY, CDR2 SMNVEV (reference sequence). The CDR3 contains 16 residues. Combining a sample-barcoded 5' primer with a J-beta primer mix, a second PCR ran for roughly 7 to 11 cycles. Every sample produced at least 2.5 million CDR3-containing paired-end reads. TCRdb reprocessed the 5' RACE reads via MiXCR and lists one record per CDR3 protein. The table has hundreds of thousands of distinct CDR3 sequences, roughly 56% seen once; the top ten hold 20% to 30%.

The receptor's source is a man in his forties in good health. The sample consisted of blood. This chain connects TRBV27 to TRBJ2-3; tentatively, D is TRBD1 or TRBD2 (5 bases each). In DNA form, the CDR3 reads TGTGCCAGCAGCTCAACTTGGGGACGGGCCCCGGGTTCGCAGTATTTT. Its protein is CASSSTWGRAPGSQYF.